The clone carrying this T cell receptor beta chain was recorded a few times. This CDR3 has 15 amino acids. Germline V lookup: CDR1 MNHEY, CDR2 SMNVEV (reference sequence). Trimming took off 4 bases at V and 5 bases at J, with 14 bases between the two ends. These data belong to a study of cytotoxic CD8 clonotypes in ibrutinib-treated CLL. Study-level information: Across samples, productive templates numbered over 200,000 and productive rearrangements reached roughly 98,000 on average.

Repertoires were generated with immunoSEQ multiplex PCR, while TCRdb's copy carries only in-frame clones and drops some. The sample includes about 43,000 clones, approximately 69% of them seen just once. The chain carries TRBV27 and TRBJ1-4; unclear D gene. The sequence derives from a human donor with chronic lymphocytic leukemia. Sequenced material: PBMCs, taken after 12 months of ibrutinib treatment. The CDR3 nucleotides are TGTGCCAGCAGTTCGTCGGCAGCTGTGAATGAAAAACTGTTTTTT. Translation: CASSSSAAVNEKLFF. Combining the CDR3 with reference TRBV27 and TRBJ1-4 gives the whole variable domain EAQVTQNPRYLITVTGKKLTVTCSQNMNHEYMSWYRQDPGLGLRQIYYSMNVEVTDKGDVPEGYKVSRKEKRNFPLILESPSPNQTSLYFCASSSSAAVNEKLFFGSGTQLSVL.